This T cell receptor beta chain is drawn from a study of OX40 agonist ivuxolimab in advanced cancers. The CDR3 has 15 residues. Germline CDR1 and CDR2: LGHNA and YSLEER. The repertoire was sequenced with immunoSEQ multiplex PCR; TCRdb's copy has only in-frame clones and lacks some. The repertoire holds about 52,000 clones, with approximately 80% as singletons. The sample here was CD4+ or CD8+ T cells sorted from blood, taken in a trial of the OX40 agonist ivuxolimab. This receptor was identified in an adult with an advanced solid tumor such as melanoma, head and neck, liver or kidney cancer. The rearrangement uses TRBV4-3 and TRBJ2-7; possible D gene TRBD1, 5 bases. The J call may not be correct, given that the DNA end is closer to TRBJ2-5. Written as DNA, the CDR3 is TGCGCCAGCAGCCAAGATCTGTGGGGCGAAGAGACCCAGTACTTC. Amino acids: CASSQDLWGEETQYF.